One and the same sample provided the 23 T cell receptor beta chains below, sequenced in a study of cytomegalovirus exposure and HLA in healthy donors. The primer mix had 60 Vbeta and 13 Jbeta primers. TCRdb's table, derived via immunoSEQ multiplex PCR, lists solely in-frame clones and lacks some. The data contain about 160,000 clones, 68% of them seen just once; the ten biggest clones take up approximately 1.5%. The source material was PBMCs. These receptors originate from a man over 45 in good health and CMV-seronegative.

The chain joins TRBV6-5 to TRBJ2-3, with 9 bases lining up with TRBD2. With 2 bases clipped from V and 3 bases from J, the junction kept 6 bases outside the gene matches. The germline V gene encodes CDR1 MNHEY and CDR2 SVGAGI. CDR3 size: 16 residues. In nucleotides, the CDR3 is TGTGCCAGCAGTTACGGGGCGGGGGGGCTGACAGATACGCAGTATTTT. This sequence encodes CASSYGAGGLTDTQYF.

The V call is TRBV5-8, the J call TRBJ1-2; D call uncertain. Germline V gene lookup returns CDR1 SGHTS and CDR2 YDEGEE. V dropped 0 bases and J dropped 3 bases, with 6 bases sitting between them. The CDR3 covers 13 residues. DNA for the CDR3: TGTGCCAGCAGCTTGGGCCGAGACTATGGCTACACCTTC. Its translation: CASSLGRDYGYTF.

The J gene is TRBJ2-1, the V gene TRBV5-1; TRBD2 might be the D (6 bases). Germline lookup yields CDR1 SGHRS and CDR2 YFSETQ. V gave up 3 bases and J gave up 2 bases, with 12 bases separating them. The CDR3 has 15 residues. The CDR3 loop reads CASSSRGNPYNEQFF. Written as DNA, the CDR3 is TGCGCCAGCAGCTCCCGGGGGAACCCCTACAATGAGCAGTTCTTC.

This chain joins TRBV1 and TRBJ1-2; TRBD1, the D gene given by the table, was not confirmed from the DNA. TRBV1 is a listed pseudogene. The CDR3 sequence is 13 residues long. This CDR3 is CTISGTGLHGYTF. The CDR3 DNA reads TGCACCATCTCCGGGACAGGGTTACATGGCTACACCTTC.

The chain uses TRBV4-3 and TRBJ1-3; 7 bases map to TRBD1. The V and J ends lost 6 bases and 0 bases, in that order; junction bases with no gene match: 2. The CDR3 totals 14 residues. Germline loops: CDR1 LGHNA, CDR2 YSLEER. CDR3 sequence: CASRAGGSGNTIYF. The CDR3 nucleotides are TGCGCCAGCAGAGCAGGGGGCTCTGGAAACACCATATATTTT.

Details on this clone: The junction does not match germline at one end; this may be a read error. This sequence joins TRBV7-9 and TRBJ1-1; a possible D gene is TRBD1 (6 bases). CDR1 is SEHNR, CDR2 FQNEAQ, per germline (reference sequence). The length of the CDR3 is 12 residues. The CDR3 nucleotides are TGTTCCAGCAGCTTCGGACAGTTTGAAGCTTTCTTT. It specifies CSSSFGQFEAFF. Together with reference TRBV7-9 and TRBJ1-1, the CDR3 gives the full variable domain: DTGVSQNPRHKITKRGQNVTFRCDPISEHNRLYWYRQTLGQGPEFLTYFQNEAQLEKSRLLSDRFSAERPKGSFSTLEIQRTEQGDSAMYLCSSSFGQFEAFFGQGTRLTVV.

This clone was seen a few times. This CDR3 is CASSHLAGGRGTDTQYF. The DNA for the CDR3 is TGTGCCAGTAGTCATCTAGCGGGGGGGAGGGGAACAGATACGCAGTATTTT. The chain uses TRBV19 and TRBJ2-3, with TRBD2 identical over 12 bases. V lost 5 bases to trimming and J lost 3 bases; unmatched junction nucleotides: 9. The CDR3 is made up of 17 amino acids. Germline CDR1 LNHDA, CDR2 SQIVND (reference sequence). Combining the CDR3 with reference TRBV19 and TRBJ2-3 gives the whole variable domain DGGITQSPKYLFRKEGQNVTLSCEQNLNHDAMYWYRQDPGQGLRLIYYSQIVNDFQKGDIAEGYSVSREKKESFPLTVTSAQKNPTAFYLCASSHLAGGRGTDTQYFGPGTRLTVL.

This clone was found a few times. The V call is TRBV29-1, the J call TRBJ2-3; D is possibly TRBD2 (6 bases). Trimming shortened V by 2 bases and J by 0 bases, and 9 bases separated the two germline ends. The CDR3 is 14 amino acids. CDR1 SQVTM and CDR2 ANQGSEA come from the germline V gene. The CDR3 region is CSVESGLSTDTQYF. DNA for the CDR3: TGCAGCGTTGAATCGGGACTGAGCACAGATACGCAGTATTTT.

The chain combines TRBV19 with TRBJ1-1; tentative D call: TRBD1 (5 bases). Germline V gives CDR1 LNHDA, CDR2 SQIVND (reference sequence). The CDR3 has 15 amino acids. Trimming shortened V by 5 bases and J by 3 bases, and 16 bases separated the two germline ends. The CDR3 spells CASSLLSQVYTEAFF. The CDR3 coding sequence is TGTGCCAGTAGTCTCCTCTCACAGGTATACACTGAAGCTTTCTTT.

This sequence joins TRBV6-6 and TRBJ1-2; 8 positions match TRBD1. J was trimmed by 4 bases and V by 8 bases; bases with no gene match: 12. The CDR3 sequence is 15 residues long. Germline V CDR1 and CDR2: MNHNY, SVGAGI (reference sequence). This chain's CDR3 is CASGSHQGAPYGYTF. CDR3 bases: TGTGCCAGCGGTTCCCACCAGGGGGCCCCCTATGGCTACACCTTC.

On this clone itself: Other DNA sequences in this specimen translate into the identical CDR3. The chain carries TRBV9 and TRBJ1-2; 8 nucleotides agree with TRBD1. The CDR3 has 15 amino acids. V lost 0 bases to trimming and J lost 4 bases; unmatched junction nucleotides: 5. Germline V gives CDR1 SGDLS, CDR2 YYNGEE. The CDR3: CASSVAGQGIYGYTF. As DNA, the CDR3 is TGTGCCAGCAGCGTAGCAGGACAGGGCATCTATGGCTACACCTTC.

A remark on this clone: An end of the junction does not agree with germline; a read error may underlie this. This same CDR3 is encoded by further DNA sequences in the sample. This sequence joins TRBV6-1 and TRBJ1-1; maybe TRBD1 (6 bases). In germline, CDR1 is MNHNS, CDR2 SASEGT. There are 13 residues in the CDR3. The CDR3 reads CASSAGQNTEAFF. CDR3 in DNA: TGTGCCAGCAGTGCCGGACAGAACACCGAAGCTTTCTTT.

The rearrangement uses TRBV23-1 and TRBJ1-1; TRBD1 might be the D (6 bases). TRBV23-1 is filed as an ORF, its function uncertain. Trimming took 6 bases from V and 2 from J, leaving 16 bases between them. There are 15 residues in the CDR3. The CDR3 is CASRPILDSNTEAFF. CDR3 sequence (DNA): TGCGCCAGCAGACCCATACTGGACAGTAACACTGAAGCTTTCTTT.

The chain couples TRBV7-9 to TRBJ2-5, with a possible D match to TRBD1 (5 bases). TRBJ2-7 matches the DNA end more closely, so the J call is doubtful. The CDR3 spans 14 residues. The germline gives CDR1 SEHNR, CDR2 FQNEAQ (reference sequence). CDR3 bases: TGTGCCAGCAGCCCCTGGGGCCAGACCTACGAGCAGTACTTC. It translates to CASSPWGQTYEQYF.

This clone turned up a few times. The chain recombines TRBV18 with TRBJ1-2, with 8 bases fitting TRBD1. Germline V CDR1 and CDR2: KGHSH, LQKENI. The V gene end was trimmed by 3 bases and the J gene end by 8 bases; junction bases not matched to a gene: 5. This CDR3 spans 13 amino acids. CDR3 sequence: CASSPTDREGYTF. DNA for the CDR3: TGTGCCAGCTCACCTACGGACAGGGAAGGCTACACCTTC.

This clone occurred a few times. The genes are TRBV19 and TRBJ2-7; 7 nucleotides line up with TRBD1. The germline V gene has CDR1 LNHDA and CDR2 SQIVND (reference sequence). The CDR3 totals 14 residues. V was clipped by 3 bases and J by 1 base; unmatched bases: 3. DNA of the CDR3: TGTGCCAGTAGTATCCCAGGGGGTTCCTACGAGCAGTACTTC. Amino acid sequence: CASSIPGGSYEQYF.

This clone turned up a few times. The CDR3 loop is CASSLLASGYTDTQYF. CDR3 DNA sequence: TGTGCCAGCAGTTTATTAGCTAGCGGCTACACAGATACGCAGTATTTT. The chain combines TRBV27 with TRBJ2-3, with TRBD2 matching over 7 bases. The V and J ends lost 1 base and 2 bases, in that order; junction bases with no gene match: 6. The CDR3 consists of 16 residues. From germline, CDR1 is MNHEY and CDR2 SMNVEV (reference sequence).

This clone was counted a few times. The gene calls are TRBV28 and TRBJ2-3; D is ambiguous. The CDR3 extends over 15 amino acids. The germline gives CDR1 MDHEN, CDR2 SYDVKM. The ends were cut back, 3 bases at V and 3 bases at J, with 13 bases in the middle. CDR3 in DNA: TGTGCCAGCAGTTTCTCCCCCGTTGTAACAGATACGCAGTATTTT. Its protein is CASSFSPVVTDTQYF. Looking up the rest from reference TRBV28 and TRBJ2-3 gives the full variable domain: DVKVTQSSRYLVKRTGEKVFLECVQDMDHENMFWYRQDPGLGLRLIYFSYDVKMKEKGDIPEGYSVSREKKERFSLILESASTNQTSMYLCASSFSPVVTDTQYFGPGTRLTVL.

The chain couples TRBV28 to TRBJ2-1, with 9 nucleotides matching TRBD2. CDR3 length equals 20 residues. J gave up 2 bases and V 4 bases, and 18 bases lay outside the gene matches. CDR1 MDHEN and CDR2 SYDVKM come from the germline V gene. CDR3 sequence reads: CASSSLLRSLSGGPYNEQFF. The CDR3, as DNA: TGTGCCAGCAGTTCCCTCCTTCGATCCCTTAGCGGGGGACCCTACAATGAGCAGTTCTTC.

The rearrangement uses TRBV7-3 and TRBJ1-1, with TRBD1 matching over 9 bases. This CDR3 comprises 15 residues. Germline loops: CDR1 SGHTA, CDR2 FQGTGA. V shed 5 bases, J shed 4 bases, and the junction held 8 bases outside the gene matches. CDR3 in DNA: TGTGCCAGCAGCCCCGCGGGACAGGGCTCCACTGAAGCTTTCTTT. As protein: CASSPAGQGSTEAFF.

This clone has just a few counts. The V gene is TRBV7-9, the J gene TRBJ1-1; no firm D call. CDR3 length equals 12 residues. V was trimmed by 0 bases and J by 10 bases, leaving 9 bases between them. The germline CDR1 and CDR2 sequences are SEHNR and FQNEAQ (reference sequence). CDR3 amino acids: CASSLALEGAFF. CDR3 bases: TGTGCCAGCAGCTTAGCGCTGGAGGGAGCTTTCTTT.

The rearrangement uses TRBV29-1 and TRBJ1-1; D is perhaps TRBD1 (5 bases). Germline values: CDR1 SQVTM, CDR2 ANQGSEA. V lost 2 bases and J 1 base, leaving 8 bases between the germline ends. The CDR3 totals 13 residues. The CDR3 nucleotides are TGCAGCGTTGAAAGGGGTGCGAACACTGAAGCTTTCTTT. Residues: CSVERGANTEAFF.

The V call is TRBV7-6, the J call TRBJ2-1, with 14 bases lining up with TRBD2. J lost 8 bases, V lost 4 bases, and 4 bases had no gene match. From germline, CDR1 is SGHVS and CDR2 FNYEAQ. CDR3 length: 15 amino acids. Written as DNA, the CDR3 is TGTGCCAGCAGCTCCGGGACTAGCGGGGGCTATGAGCAGTTCTTC. Amino acid sequence: CASSSGTSGGYEQFF.